This T cell receptor beta chain was sequenced during a study of CD8+CD57+ T cells in acquired aplastic anemia. About the study: Quantities of DNA derived from sorted CD4+ and CD8+ cells averaged 3.2 ug. Healthy donors yielded some 10 million CD4+ cell reads on average. Study outcomes and limitations: Patients and controls had in common approximately 30 CD8+ CDR3 sequences.

Researchers used genomic DNA as the template to profile TCR beta VDJ and CDR3. TCRdb itself ran the reads through MiXCR, one entry per CDR3 protein. Here the sample spans roughly 420,000 distinct CDR3 sequences, 65% to 80% being singletons. CDR1 SGDLS and CDR2 YYNGEE come from the germline V gene. The CDR3 covers 15 residues. Trimming took 4 bases from V and 2 from J; bases not matched to a gene: 9. On this clonotype: Its target is unknown.

This clonotype originated in a human donor in good health, serving as a control. The chain has TRBV9 and TRBJ2-7; 7 bases match TRBD1. Sequencing used sorted CD4+, CD8+, or CD8+CD57+ T cells (not recorded which) from PBMCs. The CDR3 protein is CASSLGKGAAYEQYF. Written as DNA, the CDR3 is TGTGCCAGCAGCTTAGGTAAGGGGGCAGCCTACGAGCAGTACTTC.